The T cell receptor beta chain under discussion was sequenced for a study of beta chain features in type 1 diabetes. Turning to the study itself: Across every sample, 85 million to 120 million sorted cells were examined in total. Overall study findings and caveats: All four CD4+ subsets of Type 1 diabetes patients contained TCRB CDR3s that were moderately but significantly shorter. The similarity of naive, central memory and Treg TCRB repertoires appeared greater among patients than among healthy donors.

Sequenced material consisted of expressed TCRB transcripts (all of the isolated RNA was reverse transcribed). Repertoires were generated with immunoSEQ multiplex PCR, while TCRdb's copy carries only in-frame clones and drops some. This sample has under 250,000 clones, with around 13% found just once. A note on this clone: What it binds is unknown.

CDR1 and CDR2 from the germline V gene are SNHLY and FYNNEI. The CDR3 has 11 residues. V was pared by 8 bases and J by 3 bases, with 8 bases between. This clonotype was sampled from a man aged 25-45 years with type 1 diabetes. Sequencing was performed on naive CD4+ T cells from blood. The chain recombines TRBV2 with TRBJ2-7; D not certain. The CDR3, as DNA: TGTGCCAGCCGCCCGGGCTACGAGCAGTACTTC. Translation: CASRPGYEQYF.